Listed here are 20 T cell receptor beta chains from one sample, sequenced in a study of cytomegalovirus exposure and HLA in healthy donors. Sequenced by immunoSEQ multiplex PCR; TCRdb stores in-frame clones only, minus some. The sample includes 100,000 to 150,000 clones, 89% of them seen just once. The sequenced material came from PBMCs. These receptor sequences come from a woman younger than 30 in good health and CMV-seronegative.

The CDR3 loop reads CASSYSGLSPYEQYF. CDR3 nucleotides: TGTGCCAGCAGTTACTCCGGACTTTCCCCCTACGAGCAGTACTTC. The genes are TRBV6-5 and TRBJ2-7, with D maybe TRBD2 (5 bases). The CDR3 spans 15 residues. Per germline, CDR1 MNHEY and CDR2 SVGAGI. V dropped 0 bases and J dropped 2 bases, with 11 bases sitting between them.

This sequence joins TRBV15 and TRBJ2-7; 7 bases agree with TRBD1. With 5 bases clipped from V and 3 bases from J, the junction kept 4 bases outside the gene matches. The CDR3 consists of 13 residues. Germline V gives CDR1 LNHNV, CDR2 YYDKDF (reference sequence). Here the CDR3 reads CATSGRQGYEQYF. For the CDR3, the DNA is TGTGCCACCAGCGGTCGACAGGGCTACGAGCAGTACTTC.

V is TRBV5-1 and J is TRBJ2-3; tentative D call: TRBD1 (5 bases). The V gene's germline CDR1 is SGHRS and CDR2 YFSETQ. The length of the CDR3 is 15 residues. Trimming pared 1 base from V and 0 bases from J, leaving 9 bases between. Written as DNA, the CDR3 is TGCGCCAGCAGCTTGTCTGGGGCTAGCACAGATACGCAGTATTTT. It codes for CASSLSGASTDTQYF.

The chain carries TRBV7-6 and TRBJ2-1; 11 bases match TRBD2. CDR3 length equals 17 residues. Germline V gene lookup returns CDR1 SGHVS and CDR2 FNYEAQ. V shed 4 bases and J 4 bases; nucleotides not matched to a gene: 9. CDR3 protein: CASSSSVAGGGYNEQFF. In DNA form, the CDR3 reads TGTGCCAGCAGCTCGTCCGTAGCGGGGGGGGGATACAATGAGCAGTTCTTC.

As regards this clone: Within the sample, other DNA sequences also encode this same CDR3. The CDR3 bases are TGTGCCAGCAGCCCGAGGACAGGGGACTACTATGGCTACACCTTC. Its protein product is CASSPRTGDYYGYTF. The V and J genes are TRBV7-2 and TRBJ1-2, with TRBD1 identical over 9 bases. Germline CDR1 reads SGHTA; CDR2 reads FQGNSA. CDR3 length equals 15 residues. With 5 bases clipped from V and 3 bases from J, the junction kept 7 bases outside the gene matches. The whole variable domain, filled in from reference TRBV7-2 and TRBJ1-2, reads GAGVSQSPSNKVTEKGKDVELRCDPISGHTALYWYRQSLGQGLEFLIYFQGNSAPDKSGLPSDRFSAERTGGSVSTLTIQRTQQEDSAVYLCASSPRTGDYYGYTFGSGTRLTVV.

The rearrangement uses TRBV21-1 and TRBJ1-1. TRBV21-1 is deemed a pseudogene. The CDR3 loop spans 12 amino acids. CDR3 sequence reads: CAPTTLDTEAFF. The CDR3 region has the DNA TGTGCCCCCACTACATTGGACACTGAAGCTTTCTTT.

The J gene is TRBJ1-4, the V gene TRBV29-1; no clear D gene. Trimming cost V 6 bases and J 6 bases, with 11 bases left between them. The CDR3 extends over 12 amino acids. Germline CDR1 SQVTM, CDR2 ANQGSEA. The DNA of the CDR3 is TGCAGCGTCGCCCGGGGTGATGAAAAACTGTTTTTT. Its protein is CSVARGDEKLFF.

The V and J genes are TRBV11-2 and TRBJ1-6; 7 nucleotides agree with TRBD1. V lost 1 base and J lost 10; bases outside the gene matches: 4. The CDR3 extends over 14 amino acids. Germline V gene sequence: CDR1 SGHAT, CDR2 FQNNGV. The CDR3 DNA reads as TGTGCCAGCAGCTTAGCCACAGGGGAATCACCCCTCCACTTT. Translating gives CASSLATGESPLHF.

The CDR3 DNA sequence: TGTGCCATCAGCGCCGTCGGCGGGGCTAGTAATGAGCAGTTCTTC. Translating gives CAISAVGGASNEQFF. This chain connects TRBV10-3 to TRBJ2-1; D is possibly TRBD2 (6 bases). V was clipped by 6 bases and J by 7 bases, with 19 bases between them. The germline gives CDR1 ENHRY, CDR2 SYGVKD. This CDR3 contains 15 residues.

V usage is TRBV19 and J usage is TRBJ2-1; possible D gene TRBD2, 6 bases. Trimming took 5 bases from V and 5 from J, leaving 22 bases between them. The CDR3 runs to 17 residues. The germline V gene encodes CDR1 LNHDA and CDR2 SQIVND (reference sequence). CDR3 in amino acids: CASSLRGNPAGDNEQFF. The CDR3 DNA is TGTGCCAGTAGTCTTCGGGGGAACCCGGCCGGGGACAATGAGCAGTTCTTC. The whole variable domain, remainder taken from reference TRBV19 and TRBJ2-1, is DGGITQSPKYLFRKEGQNVTLSCEQNLNHDAMYWYRQDPGQGLRLIYYSQIVNDFQKGDIAEGYSVSREKKESFPLTVTSAQKNPTAFYLCASSLRGNPAGDNEQFFGPGTRLTVL.

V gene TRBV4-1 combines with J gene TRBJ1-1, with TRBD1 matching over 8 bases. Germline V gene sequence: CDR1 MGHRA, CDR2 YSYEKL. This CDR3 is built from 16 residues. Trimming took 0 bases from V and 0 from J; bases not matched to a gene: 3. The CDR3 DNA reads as TGCGCCAGCAGCCAAGAGGACAGGGATATGAACACTGAAGCTTTCTTT. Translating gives CASSQEDRDMNTEAFF.

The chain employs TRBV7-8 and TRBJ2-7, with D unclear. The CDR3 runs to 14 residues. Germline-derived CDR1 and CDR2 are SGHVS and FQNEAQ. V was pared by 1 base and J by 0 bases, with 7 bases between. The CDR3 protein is CASSLGPLSYEQYF. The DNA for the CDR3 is TGTGCCAGCAGCTTAGGGCCGCTCTCCTACGAGCAGTACTTC. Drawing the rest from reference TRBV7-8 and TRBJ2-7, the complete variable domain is GAGVSQSPRYKVAKRGQDVALRCDPISGHVSLFWYQQALGQGPEFLTYFQNEAQLDKSGLPSDRFFAERPEGSVSTLKIQRTQQEDSAVYLCASSLGPLSYEQYFGPGTRLTVT.

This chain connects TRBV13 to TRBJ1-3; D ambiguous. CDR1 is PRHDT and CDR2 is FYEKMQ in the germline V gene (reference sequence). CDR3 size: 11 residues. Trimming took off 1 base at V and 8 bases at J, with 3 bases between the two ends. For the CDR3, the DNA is TGTGCCAGCAGCTTAGCTCACACCATATATTTT. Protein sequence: CASSLAHTIYF.

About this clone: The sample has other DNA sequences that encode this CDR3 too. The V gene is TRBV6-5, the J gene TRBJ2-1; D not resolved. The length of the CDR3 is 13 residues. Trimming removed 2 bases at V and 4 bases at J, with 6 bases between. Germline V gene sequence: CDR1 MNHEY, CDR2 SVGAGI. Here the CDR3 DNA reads TGTGCCAGCAGTTACGGAGCATACAATGAGCAGTTCTTC. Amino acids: CASSYGAYNEQFF.

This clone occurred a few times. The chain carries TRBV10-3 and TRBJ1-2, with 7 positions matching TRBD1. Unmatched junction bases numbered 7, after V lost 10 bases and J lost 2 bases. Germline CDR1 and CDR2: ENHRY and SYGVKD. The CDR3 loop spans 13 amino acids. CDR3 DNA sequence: TGTGCCACATATTTACAGGGGAACTATGGCTACACCTTC. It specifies CATYLQGNYGYTF.

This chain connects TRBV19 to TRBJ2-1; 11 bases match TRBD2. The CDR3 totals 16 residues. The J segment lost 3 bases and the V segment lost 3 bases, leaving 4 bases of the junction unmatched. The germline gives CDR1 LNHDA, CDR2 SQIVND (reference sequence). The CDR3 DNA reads TGTGCCAGTAGTATGGCTAGCGGGGGGCACTACAATGAGCAGTTCTTC. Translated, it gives CASSMASGGHYNEQFF.

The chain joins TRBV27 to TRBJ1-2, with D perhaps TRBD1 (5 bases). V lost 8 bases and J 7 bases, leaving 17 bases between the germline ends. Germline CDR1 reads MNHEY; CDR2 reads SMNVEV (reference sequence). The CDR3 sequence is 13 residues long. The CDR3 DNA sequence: TGTGCCAGCGGAGGGGTTTTAAGGAGTGGCTACACCTTC. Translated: CASGGVLRSGYTF.

CDR3 sequence: CASSPEAGVGYEQYF. CDR3 bases: TGTGCCAGCAGCCCCGAAGCGGGGGTGGGGTACGAGCAGTACTTC. This chain uses TRBV9 with TRBJ2-7, with 8 positions matching TRBD2. The CDR3 extends over 15 amino acids. Germline V gene sequence: CDR1 SGDLS, CDR2 YYNGEE. V lost 4 bases to trimming and J lost 4 bases; unmatched junction nucleotides: 10.

In nucleotides, the CDR3 is TGTGCCAGCAGTCCCCTCGGGGGGCCTTCGGATACGCAGTATTTT. This translates into CASSPLGGPSDTQYF. This rearrangement joins TRBV6-5 to TRBJ2-3, with D possibly TRBD2 on 7 matching bases. From germline, CDR1 is MNHEY and CDR2 SVGAGI. This CDR3 has 15 residues. V was shortened by 5 bases and J by 6 bases, with 18 bases between the two germline ends.

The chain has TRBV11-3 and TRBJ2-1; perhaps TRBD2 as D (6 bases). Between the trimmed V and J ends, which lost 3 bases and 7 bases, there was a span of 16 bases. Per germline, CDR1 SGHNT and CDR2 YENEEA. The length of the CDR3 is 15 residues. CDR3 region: CASSFRDSRQNEQFF. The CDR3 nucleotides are TGTGCCAGCAGCTTCCGGGACTCGAGACAAAATGAGCAGTTCTTC.